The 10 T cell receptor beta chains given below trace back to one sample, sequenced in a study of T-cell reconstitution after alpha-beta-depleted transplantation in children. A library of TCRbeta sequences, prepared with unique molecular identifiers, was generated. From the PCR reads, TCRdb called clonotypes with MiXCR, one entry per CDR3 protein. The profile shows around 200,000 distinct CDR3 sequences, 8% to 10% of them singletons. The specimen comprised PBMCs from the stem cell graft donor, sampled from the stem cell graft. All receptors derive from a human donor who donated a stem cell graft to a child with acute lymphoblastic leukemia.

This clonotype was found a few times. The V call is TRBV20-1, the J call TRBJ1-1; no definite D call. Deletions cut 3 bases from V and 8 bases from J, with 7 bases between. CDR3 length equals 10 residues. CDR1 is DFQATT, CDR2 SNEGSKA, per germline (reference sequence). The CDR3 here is CSASWGEAFF. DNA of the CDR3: TGCAGTGCTAGTTGGGGAGAAGCTTTCTTT.

The CDR3 DNA sequence: TGCGCCAGCAGCTTGAACAGGCGGACTAATGAAAAACTGTTTTTT. It codes for CASSLNRRTNEKLFF. The chain couples TRBV5-1 to TRBJ1-4; possibly TRBD1 for D (5 bases). CDR1 is SGHRS, CDR2 YFSETQ, per germline. V dropped 1 base and J dropped 2 bases, with 9 bases sitting between them. The CDR3 is made up of 15 amino acids.

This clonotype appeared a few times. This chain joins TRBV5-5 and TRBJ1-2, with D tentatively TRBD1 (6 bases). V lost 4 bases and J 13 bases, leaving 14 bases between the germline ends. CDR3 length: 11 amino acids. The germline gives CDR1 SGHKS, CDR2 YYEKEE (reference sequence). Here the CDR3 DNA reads TGTGCCAGCAGCCCGGACAGTATCGGCACCTTC. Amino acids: CASSPDSIGTF.

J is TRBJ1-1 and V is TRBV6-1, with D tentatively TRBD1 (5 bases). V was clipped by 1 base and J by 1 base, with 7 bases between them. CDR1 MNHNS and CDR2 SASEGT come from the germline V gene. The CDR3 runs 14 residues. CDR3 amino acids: CASSEGTSNTEAFF. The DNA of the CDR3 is TGTGCCAGCAGTGAAGGGACATCGAACACTGAAGCTTTCTTT.

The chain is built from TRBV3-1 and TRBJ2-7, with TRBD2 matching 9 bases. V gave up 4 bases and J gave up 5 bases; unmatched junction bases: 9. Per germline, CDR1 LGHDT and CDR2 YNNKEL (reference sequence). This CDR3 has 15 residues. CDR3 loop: CASSLELAGSDEQYF. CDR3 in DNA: TGTGCCAGCAGCCTCGAGCTAGCGGGGTCGGACGAGCAGTACTTC.

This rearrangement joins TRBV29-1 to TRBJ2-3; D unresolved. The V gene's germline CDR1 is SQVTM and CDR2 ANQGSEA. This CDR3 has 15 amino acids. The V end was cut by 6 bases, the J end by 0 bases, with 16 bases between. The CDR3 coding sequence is TGCAGCGTGCCACGCAGCCCCTCTAGCACAGATACGCAGTATTTT. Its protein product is CSVPRSPSSTDTQYF.

CDR3 region: CASSDAFLGYGYTF. Written as DNA, the CDR3 is TGTGCCAGCAGCGACGCATTCTTGGGCTATGGCTACACCTTC. V gene TRBV13 combines with J gene TRBJ1-2; D unclear. Germline assignment: CDR1 PRHDT and CDR2 FYEKMQ (reference sequence). Between the trimmed V and J ends, which lost 5 bases and 4 bases, there was a span of 14 bases. The CDR3 has 14 amino acids.

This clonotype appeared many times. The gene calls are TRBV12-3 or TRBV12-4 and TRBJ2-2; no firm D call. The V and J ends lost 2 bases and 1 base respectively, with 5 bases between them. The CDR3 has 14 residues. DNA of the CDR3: TGTGCCAGCAGTTTAAGACTGAACACCGGGGAGCTGTTTTTT. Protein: CASSLRLNTGELFF.

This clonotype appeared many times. The CDR3 region is CATRNQGVLGDTQYF. CDR3 DNA sequence: TGTGCCACGAGAAACCAGGGCGTCTTAGGAGATACGCAGTATTTT. The J gene is TRBJ2-3, the V gene TRBV10-3; a weak D match, TRBD1 (5 bases). Germline V CDR1 and CDR2: ENHRY, SYGVKD. The CDR3 contains 15 residues. V gave up 10 bases and J gave up 5 bases, with 22 bases separating them.

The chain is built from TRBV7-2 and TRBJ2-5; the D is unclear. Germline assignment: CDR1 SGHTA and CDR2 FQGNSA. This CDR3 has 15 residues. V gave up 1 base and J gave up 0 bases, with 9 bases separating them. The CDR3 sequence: CASSLGVSNQETQYF. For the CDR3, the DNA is TGTGCCAGCAGCTTAGGCGTCTCTAACCAAGAGACCCAGTACTTC.